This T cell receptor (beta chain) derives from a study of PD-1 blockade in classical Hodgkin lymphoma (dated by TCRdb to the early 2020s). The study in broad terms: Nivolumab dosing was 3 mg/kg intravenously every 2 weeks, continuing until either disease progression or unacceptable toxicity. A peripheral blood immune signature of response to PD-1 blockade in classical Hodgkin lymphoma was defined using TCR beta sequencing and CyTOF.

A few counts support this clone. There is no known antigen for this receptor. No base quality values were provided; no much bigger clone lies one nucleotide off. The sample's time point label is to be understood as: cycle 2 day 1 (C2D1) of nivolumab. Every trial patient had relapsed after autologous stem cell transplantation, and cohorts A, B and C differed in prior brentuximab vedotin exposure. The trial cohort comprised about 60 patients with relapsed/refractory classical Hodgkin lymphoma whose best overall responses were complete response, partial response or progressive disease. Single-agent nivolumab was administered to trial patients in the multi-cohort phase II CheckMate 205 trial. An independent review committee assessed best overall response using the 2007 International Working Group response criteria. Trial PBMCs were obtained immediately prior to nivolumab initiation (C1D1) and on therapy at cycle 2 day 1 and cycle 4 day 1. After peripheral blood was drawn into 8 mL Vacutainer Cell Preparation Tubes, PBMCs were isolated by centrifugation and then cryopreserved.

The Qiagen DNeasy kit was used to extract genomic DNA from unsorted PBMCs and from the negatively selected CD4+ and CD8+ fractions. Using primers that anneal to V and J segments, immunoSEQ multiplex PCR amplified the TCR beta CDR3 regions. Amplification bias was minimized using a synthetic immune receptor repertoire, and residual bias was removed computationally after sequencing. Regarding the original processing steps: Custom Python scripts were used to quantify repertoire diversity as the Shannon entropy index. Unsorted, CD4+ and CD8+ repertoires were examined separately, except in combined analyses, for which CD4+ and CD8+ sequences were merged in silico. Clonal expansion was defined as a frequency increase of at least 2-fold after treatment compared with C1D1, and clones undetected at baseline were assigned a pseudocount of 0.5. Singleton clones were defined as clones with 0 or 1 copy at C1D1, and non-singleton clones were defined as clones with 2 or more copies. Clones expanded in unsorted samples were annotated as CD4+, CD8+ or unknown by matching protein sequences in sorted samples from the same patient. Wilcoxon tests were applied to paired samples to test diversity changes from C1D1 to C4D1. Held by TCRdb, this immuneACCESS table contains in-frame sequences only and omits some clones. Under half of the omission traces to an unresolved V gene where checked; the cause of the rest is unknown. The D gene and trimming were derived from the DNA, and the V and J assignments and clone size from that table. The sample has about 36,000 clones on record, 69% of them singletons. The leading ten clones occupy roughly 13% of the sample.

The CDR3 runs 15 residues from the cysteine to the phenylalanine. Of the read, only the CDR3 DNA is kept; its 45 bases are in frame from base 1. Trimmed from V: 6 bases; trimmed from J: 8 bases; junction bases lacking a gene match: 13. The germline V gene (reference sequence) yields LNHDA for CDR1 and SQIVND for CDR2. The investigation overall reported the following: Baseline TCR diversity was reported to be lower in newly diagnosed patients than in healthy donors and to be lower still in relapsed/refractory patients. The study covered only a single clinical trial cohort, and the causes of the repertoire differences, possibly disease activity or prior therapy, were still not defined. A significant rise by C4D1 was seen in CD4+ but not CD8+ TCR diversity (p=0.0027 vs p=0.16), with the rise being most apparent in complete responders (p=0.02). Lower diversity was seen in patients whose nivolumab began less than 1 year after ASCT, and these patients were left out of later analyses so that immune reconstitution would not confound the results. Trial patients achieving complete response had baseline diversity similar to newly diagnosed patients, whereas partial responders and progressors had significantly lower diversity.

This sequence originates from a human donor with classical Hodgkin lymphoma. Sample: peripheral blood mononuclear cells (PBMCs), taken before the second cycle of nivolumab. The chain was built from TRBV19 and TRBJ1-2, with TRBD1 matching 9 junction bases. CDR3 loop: CASRNYRGLSRGYTF. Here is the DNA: TGTGCCAGTAGGAACTACAGGGGGCTAAGTCGAGGCTACACCTTC.